This is a list of T cell receptor beta chains from one sample in a study of blood T cell repertoires in COVID-19. Measured with immunoSEQ multiplex PCR; TCRdb has only the in-frame clones, and not every one. Of 150,000 to 190,000 clones listed, 76% were seen once; the top ten hold roughly 3.5%. Sequenced sample: peripheral blood. The receptors stem from a woman older than 75 with acute or convalescent COVID-19. Both conserved end residues are part of each CDR3. The D gene is left open where the match is weak. The size field is filled for only some rows; it gives once, few, many or a size class.

TGTGCCAGTAGTATACTCCGGGAGACTGGGAACACCATATATTTT,CASSILRETGNTIYF,TRBJ1-3,-,-,15,TRBV19
TGTGCCTGGAGTCGGACTAGCGGGGGGGCCTTTTTATCCGAGCAGTACTTC,CAWSRTSGGAFLSEQYF,TRBJ2-7,few,TRBD2,17,TRBV30
TGTGCCAGCAGCGTCACCGGGACAGGGGGCTACGAGCAGTACTTC,CASSVTGTGGYEQYF,TRBJ2-7,-,TRBD1,15,TRBV9
TGTGCCAGCAGCCCCGGACTAGCCACCACAGCGCGGTCAAACACAGATACGCAGTATTTT,CASSPGLATTARSNTDTQYF,TRBJ2-3,few,TRBD2,20,TRBV5-4
TGTGCCAGCTCACGGGACAGGGGCTACGAGCAGTACTTC,CASSRDRGYEQYF,TRBJ2-7,-,TRBD1,13,TRBV18
TGTGCCACCAGTGGAAGGGGGCTAGCGGGGGACACCGGGGAGCTGTTTTTT,CATSGRGLAGDTGELFF,TRBJ2-2,-,TRBD2,17,TRBV24-1
TGTGCCAGCAGGCCCACGACGGAGACGGCACCGAATCTGAAGACTGAAGCTTTCTTT,CASRPTTETAPNLKTEAFF,TRBJ1-1,-,-,19,TRBV11-2
TGTGCCAGCAGCCAAAGTCGGTCTGGTGAGCAGTTCTTC,CASSQSRSGEQFF,TRBJ2-1,-,-,13,TRBV14
TGTGCCAGCAGCCGTTCAGGGGAAGAGACCCAGTACTTC,CASSRSGEETQYF,TRBJ2-5,-,-,13,TRBV7-3
TGTGCCATCCGGGACAGGGGTTTTACTGAAGCTTTCTTT,CAIRDRGFTEAFF,TRBJ1-1,-,TRBD1,13,TRBV19
TGTGCCAGCAGTTACTCGAGAGGGTCTGGCTACGAGCAGTACTTC,CASSYSRGSGYEQYF,TRBJ2-7,-,-,15,TRBV6-6
TGTGCCAGCAGCACCCGACAGGCCAACTACGAGCAGTACTTC,CASSTRQANYEQYF,TRBJ2-7,-,-,14,TRBV7-2
TGTGCCAGCAGCCGGAGGGACAGGGAAGTTGAAGCTTTCTTT,CASSRRDREVEAFF,TRBJ1-1,-,TRBD1,14,TRBV7-8
TGTGCCAGCTCCCCCGGGACTAGCGGGTCGGAGACCCAGTACTTC,CASSPGTSGSETQYF,TRBJ2-5,few,TRBD2,15,TRBV27
TGTGCCAGTAGTATAGCGGCGGGTCCATACAATGAGCAGTTCTTC,CASSIAAGPYNEQFF,TRBJ2-1,-,-,15,TRBV19
TGTGCCAGCAGCTTAAATTGGGCTAGCGGGGGGGTGCCCACAGATACGCAGTATTTT,CASSLNWASGGVPTDTQYF,TRBJ2-3,-,TRBD2,19,TRBV13
TGTGCCAGTAGTCTTACTAGCGGGAGTAAGTTCTTC,CASSLTSGSKFF,TRBJ2-1,-,TRBD2,12,TRBV19
TGTGCCAGCAGGGCAGGGGGAACTGAAGCTTTCTTT,CASRAGGTEAFF,TRBJ1-1,-,TRBD1,12,TRBV2
TGTGCCAGCAGCTTAAGTGGCGGACAGGGACTCGATGGCTACACCTTC,CASSLSGGQGLDGYTF,TRBJ1-2,-,TRBD1,16,TRBV7-3
TGCAGCGTTGACTTCGGGGACTTAGGGGATGGCTACACCTTC,CSVDFGDLGDGYTF,TRBJ1-2,once,-,14,TRBV29-1
TGTGCCAGCAGTGAGCCACGGGGTGAGCAGTTCTTC,CASSEPRGEQFF,TRBJ2-1,-,-,12,TRBV6-1
TGTGCCAGCAGTCAGCAACAGGGAGTAGGAAATTCACCCCTCCACTTT,CASSQQQGVGNSPLHF,TRBJ1-6,few,-,16,TRBV7-9
TGTGCCAGCAGGTTAGGGGATCCTGGAAACACCATATATTTT,CASRLGDPGNTIYF,TRBJ1-3,-,-,14,TRBV6-5
TGTGCCAGCAGCTTAGTCGGGGTAGCTTTCTTT,CASSLVGVAFF,TRBJ1-1,-,-,11,TRBV11-2
TGTGCCAGCAGCCCGAGGGCGGGGGCGAACACCGGGGAGCTGTTTTTT,CASSPRAGANTGELFF,TRBJ2-2,-,TRBD2,16,TRBV9
TGTGCCAGCTCCCCAGTCAACACCCACACTGAAGCTTTCTTT,CASSPVNTHTEAFF,TRBJ1-1,few,-,14,TRBV18
TGTGCCAGCAGCCCGGAGAGGGTGGGAAACACCATATATTTT,CASSPERVGNTIYF,TRBJ1-3,once,-,14,TRBV11-2
TGTGCCAGCAGCACAAGACAGGGGGCTAATTCACCCCTCCACTTT,CASSTRQGANSPLHF,TRBJ1-6,once,TRBD1,15,TRBV7-2
TGTGCCAGCTCACCACAGGGAGACTATAATTCACCCCTCCACTTT,CASSPQGDYNSPLHF,TRBJ1-6,-,-,15,TRBV18
TGTGCCAGCAAGGGTCAACTAGCGCAATACGAGCAGTACTTC,CASKGQLAQYEQYF,TRBJ2-7,-,TRBD2,14,TRBV2
TGTGCCAGTAGAGTACAGGGAGCAATCAGCCCCCAGCATTTT,CASRVQGAISPQHF,TRBJ1-5,-,-,14,TRBV19
TGTGCCAGCAGCCAAGACCTAGCGGAAGTTAGCACAGATACGCAGTATTTT,CASSQDLAEVSTDTQYF,TRBJ2-3,few,TRBD2,17,TRBV3-1/TRBV3-2
TGTGCCAGCTCACTTAGGACAGGGTGGGACTATGGCTACACCTTC,CASSLRTGWDYGYTF,TRBJ1-2,few,TRBD1,15,TRBV18
TGTGCCAGCAGCGCACGGAATTGGGGGCAACAAGAGACCCAGTACTTC,CASSARNWGQQETQYF,TRBJ2-5,-,-,16,TRBV9
TGTGCCAGCAGCCAACCTTACAGCGGGAGGGATACAGATACGCAGTATTTT,CASSQPYSGRDTDTQYF,TRBJ2-3,-,TRBD2,17,TRBV3-1/TRBV3-2
TGCGCCAGCAGCTTGGTGGGGGGTAACTATGGCTACACCTTC,CASSLVGGNYGYTF,TRBJ1-2,-,-,14,TRBV5-1
TGCGCCAGCAGCTTAGGACAGGGGGACTACAATGAGCAGTTCTTC,CASSLGQGDYNEQFF,TRBJ2-1,-,TRBD1,15,TRBV5-1
TGTGCCAGACCAACGACAGTTGCCCCTGCAACTAATGAAAAACTGTTTTTT,CARPTTVAPATNEKLFF,TRBJ1-4,-,-,17,TRBV14
TGTGCCAGCAGCTTAGGGGGGAGTCATACGGAAGCTTTCTTT,CASSLGGSHTEAFF,TRBJ1-1,once,-,14,TRBV7-3
TGCAGTGCCAGCAGGACTGAAGCTTTCTTT,CSASRTEAFF,TRBJ1-1,-,-,10,TRBV20-1
TGTGCCACCAGGGCGGTTCCCAACACTGAAGCTTTCTTT,CATRAVPNTEAFF,TRBJ1-1,-,-,13,TRBV19
TGTGCCAGCAGTTTATCGTTTTATACTAGCGGCAGTTTTCTTATACCCAATGAGCAGTTCTTC,CASSLSFYTSGSFLIPNEQFF,TRBJ2-1,-,TRBD2,21,TRBV27
TGCGCCAGCAGCTTGGACAGGGGCAGAAATTCACCCCTCCACTTT,CASSLDRGRNSPLHF,TRBJ1-6,-,TRBD1,15,TRBV5-1
TGTGCCAGCAGCCCACGCGGGGGGAATAATTCACCCCTCCACTTT,CASSPRGGNNSPLHF,TRBJ1-6,-,-,15,TRBV6-5
TGTGCCAGCAGCCCCCAGATGGGGGGGTCGACTGAAGCTTTCTTT,CASSPQMGGSTEAFF,TRBJ1-1,-,-,15,TRBV7-2
TGTGCCAGCTCAAACTCCGCGGTTACTCCCACAGATACGCAGTATTTT,CASSNSAVTPTDTQYF,TRBJ2-3,-,-,16,TRBV18
TGTGCCAGTAGTAGGGCTAGCGGGGGGGTAACAGATACGCAGTATTTT,CASSRASGGVTDTQYF,TRBJ2-3,-,TRBD2,16,TRBV19
TGTGCCAGCAGCACGGGGGGGTATGAGCAGTTCTTC,CASSTGGYEQFF,TRBJ2-1,-,TRBD2,12,TRBV27
TGTGCCAGCAGCTTACTAGTTAACTATGGCTACACCTTC,CASSLLVNYGYTF,TRBJ1-2,-,-,13,TRBV5-5
TGCAGCACACGGACAGGGGAGGGTCAGCCCCAGCATTTT,CSTRTGEGQPQHF,TRBJ1-5,-,TRBD1,13,TRBV29-1
TGTGCCAGCAGTTTCAGACAGAACACTGAAGCTTTCTTT,CASSFRQNTEAFF,TRBJ1-1,-,-,13,TRBV12-3/TRBV12-4
TGCGCCAGCAGTGAGCAGAGGAATGAGCAGTTCTTC,CASSEQRNEQFF,TRBJ2-1,-,-,12,TRBV10-2
TGTGCCAGCAGTGAACAGGTGGGCTACACCTTC,CASSEQVGYTF,TRBJ1-2,-,-,11,TRBV6-1
TGCGCCAGCAGTGGGTCCGGGACAGGGTCCACTGAAGCTTTCTTT,CASSGSGTGSTEAFF,TRBJ1-1,-,TRBD1,15,TRBV10-1
TGTGCCAGCAGCGACGGGACTCGTGAGACCCAGTACTTC,CASSDGTRETQYF,TRBJ2-5,-,-,13,TRBV6-5
TGTGCCAGCAAGGGACAGGCGAACACCGGGGAGCTGTTTTTT,CASKGQANTGELFF,TRBJ2-2,-,TRBD1,14,TRBV6-4
TGTGCCAGCAGCTGGCTGCTTCCCGGGGCGAACACCGGGGAGCTGTTTTTT,CASSWLLPGANTGELFF,TRBJ2-2,once,-,17,TRBV5-4
TGTGCCAGCAGTTTCAGCGGACGCGGCACTGAAGCTTTCTTT,CASSFSGRGTEAFF,TRBJ1-1,-,-,14,TRBV25-1
TGTGCCAGCAGTGAAATAAGACAGGGTCGAGCTAATGAAAAACTGTTTTTT,CASSEIRQGRANEKLFF,TRBJ1-4,-,TRBD1,17,TRBV25-1
TGCGCCAGCAGTGAACCAGCGGCCTCCTACAATGAGCAGTTCTTC,CASSEPAASYNEQFF,TRBJ2-1,-,-,15,TRBV10-2